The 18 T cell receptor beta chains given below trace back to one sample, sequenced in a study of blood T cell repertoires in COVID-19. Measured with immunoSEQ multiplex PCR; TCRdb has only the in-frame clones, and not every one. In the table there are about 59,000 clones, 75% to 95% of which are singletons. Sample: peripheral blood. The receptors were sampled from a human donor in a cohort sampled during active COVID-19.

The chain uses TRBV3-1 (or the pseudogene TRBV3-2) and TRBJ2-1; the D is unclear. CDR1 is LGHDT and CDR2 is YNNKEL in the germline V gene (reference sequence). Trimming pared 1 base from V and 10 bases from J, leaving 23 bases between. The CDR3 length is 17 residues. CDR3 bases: TGTGCCAGCAGCCAAGGATGGAGTGCCCGGGTGTTCGAAGAGCAGTTCTTC. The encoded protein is CASSQGWSARVFEEQFF.

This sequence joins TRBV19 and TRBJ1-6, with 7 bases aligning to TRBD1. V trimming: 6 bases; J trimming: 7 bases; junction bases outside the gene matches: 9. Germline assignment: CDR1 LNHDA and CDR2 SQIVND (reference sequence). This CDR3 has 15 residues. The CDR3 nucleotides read TGTGCCAGTAGCTCCAGACAGGGACCGAATTCACCCCTCCACTTT. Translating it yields CASSSRQGPNSPLHF.

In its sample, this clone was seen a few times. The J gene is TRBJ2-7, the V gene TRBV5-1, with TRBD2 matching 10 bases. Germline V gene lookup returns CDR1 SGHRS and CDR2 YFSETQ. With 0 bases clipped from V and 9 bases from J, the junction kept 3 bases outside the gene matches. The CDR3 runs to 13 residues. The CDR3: CASSLEAGGPQYF. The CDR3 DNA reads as TGCGCCAGCAGCTTGGAAGCGGGGGGGCCGCAGTACTTC.

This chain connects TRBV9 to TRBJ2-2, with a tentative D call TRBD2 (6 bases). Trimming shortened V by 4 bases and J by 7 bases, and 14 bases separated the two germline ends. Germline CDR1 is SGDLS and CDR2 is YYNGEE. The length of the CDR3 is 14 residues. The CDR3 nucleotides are TGTGCCAGCAGCTCCCCGGGAGAGATCGGGGAGCTGTTTTTT. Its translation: CASSSPGEIGELFF. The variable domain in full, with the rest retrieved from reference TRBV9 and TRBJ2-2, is DSGVTQTPKHLITATGQRVTLRCSPRSGDLSVYWYQQSLDQGLQFLIQYYNGEERAKGNILERFSAQQFPDLHSELNLSSLELGDSALYFCASSSPGEIGELFFGEGSRLTVL.

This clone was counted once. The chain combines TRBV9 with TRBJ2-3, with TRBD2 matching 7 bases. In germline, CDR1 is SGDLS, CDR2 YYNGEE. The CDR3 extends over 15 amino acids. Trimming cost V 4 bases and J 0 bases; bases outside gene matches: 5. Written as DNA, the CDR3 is TGTGCCAGCAGCCTCCCTAGCGGAAGCACAGATACGCAGTATTTT. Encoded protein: CASSLPSGSTDTQYF.

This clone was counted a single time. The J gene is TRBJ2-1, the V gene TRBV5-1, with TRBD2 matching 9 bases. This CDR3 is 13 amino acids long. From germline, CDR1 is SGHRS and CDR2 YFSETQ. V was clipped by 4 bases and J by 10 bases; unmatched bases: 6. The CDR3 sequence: CASSLPLAGEQFF. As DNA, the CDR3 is TGCGCCAGCAGCCTGCCGCTAGCGGGGGAGCAGTTCTTC.

The CDR3, as DNA: TGTGCCAGCAGTGAAGAGGGATCCCACAGGGAAAAACTGTTTTTT. It yields the protein CASSEEGSHREKLFF. V and J are TRBV6-1 and TRBJ1-4, with a tentative D call TRBD1 (5 bases). Per the germline V gene, CDR1 is MNHNS and CDR2 is SASEGT. The V and J ends lost 1 base and 8 bases respectively, with 14 bases between them. The CDR3 spans 15 residues.

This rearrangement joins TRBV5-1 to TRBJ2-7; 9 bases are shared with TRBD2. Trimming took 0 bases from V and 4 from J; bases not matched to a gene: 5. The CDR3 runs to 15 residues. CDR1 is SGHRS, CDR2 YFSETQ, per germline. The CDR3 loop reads CASSLVSGSTYEQYF. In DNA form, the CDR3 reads TGCGCCAGCAGCTTGGTTAGCGGGAGTACTTACGAGCAGTACTTC.

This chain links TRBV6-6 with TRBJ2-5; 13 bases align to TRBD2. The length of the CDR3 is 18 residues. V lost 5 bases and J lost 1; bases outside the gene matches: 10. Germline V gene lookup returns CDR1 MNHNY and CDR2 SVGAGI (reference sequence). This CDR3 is CASSLRLGLAGIQETQYF. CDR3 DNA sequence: TGTGCCAGCAGTCTACGACTGGGACTAGCGGGGATCCAAGAGACCCAGTACTTC.

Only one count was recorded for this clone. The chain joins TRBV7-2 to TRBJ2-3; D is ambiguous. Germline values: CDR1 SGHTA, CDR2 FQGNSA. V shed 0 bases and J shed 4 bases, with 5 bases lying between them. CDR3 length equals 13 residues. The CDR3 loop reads CASSLAPADTQYF. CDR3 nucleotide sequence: TGTGCCAGCAGCTTAGCTCCGGCAGATACGCAGTATTTT. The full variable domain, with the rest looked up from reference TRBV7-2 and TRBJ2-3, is GAGVSQSPSNKVTEKGKDVELRCDPISGHTALYWYRQSLGQGLEFLIYFQGNSAPDKSGLPSDRFSAERTGGSVSTLTIQRTQQEDSAVYLCASSLAPADTQYFGPGTRLTVL.

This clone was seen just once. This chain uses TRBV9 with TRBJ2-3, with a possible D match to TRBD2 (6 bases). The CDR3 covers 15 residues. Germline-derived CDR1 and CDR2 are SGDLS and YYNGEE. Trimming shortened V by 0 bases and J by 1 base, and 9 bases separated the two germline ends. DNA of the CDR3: TGTGCCAGCAGCGTAGCGGCTAGCGGCACAGATACGCAGTATTTT. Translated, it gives CASSVAASGTDTQYF.

The CDR3 bases are TGTGCCAGCCGCCTCACAGGTCTAGCGGGAGTCCTTGAAGAGACCCAGTACTTC. Translating gives CASRLTGLAGVLEETQYF. The chain employs TRBV18 and TRBJ2-5, with 10 bases identical to TRBD2. The junction had 18 bases not matched to a gene; V was cut back by 8 bases and J by 3 bases. The CDR3 has 18 amino acids. CDR1 KGHSH and CDR2 LQKENI come from the germline V gene.

The CDR3 nucleotides read TGTGCCAGTAGTGCCTGGACTAGCGGGAGGGCCCAAGGGGAGCTGTTTTTT. This sequence encodes CASSAWTSGRAQGELFF. V is TRBV19 and J is TRBJ2-2; 15 bases line up with TRBD2. The CDR3 runs to 17 residues. The junction had 9 bases not matched to a gene; V was cut back by 5 bases and J by 8 bases. CDR1 is LNHDA and CDR2 is SQIVND in the germline V gene (reference sequence).

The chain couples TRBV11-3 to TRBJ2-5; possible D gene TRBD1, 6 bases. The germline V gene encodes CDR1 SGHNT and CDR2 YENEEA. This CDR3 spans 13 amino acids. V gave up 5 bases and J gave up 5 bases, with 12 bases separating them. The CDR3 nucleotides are TGTGCCAGCAGCAGGGGGAATGGGGAGACCCAGTACTTC. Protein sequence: CASSRGNGETQYF. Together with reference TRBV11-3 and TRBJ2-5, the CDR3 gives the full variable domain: EAGVVQSPRYKIIEKKQPVAFWCNPISGHNTLYWYLQNLGQGPELLIRYENEEAVDDSQLPKDRFSAERLKGVDSTLKIQPAELGDSAVYLCASSRGNGETQYFGPGTRLLVL.

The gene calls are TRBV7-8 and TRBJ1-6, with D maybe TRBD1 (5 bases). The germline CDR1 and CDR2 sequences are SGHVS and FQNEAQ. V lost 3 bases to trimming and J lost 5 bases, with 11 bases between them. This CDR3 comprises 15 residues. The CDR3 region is CASSFTGTNNSPLHF. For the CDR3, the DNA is TGTGCCAGCAGCTTCACAGGAACTAATAATTCACCCCTCCACTTT. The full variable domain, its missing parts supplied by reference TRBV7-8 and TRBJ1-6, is GAGVSQSPRYKVAKRGQDVALRCDPISGHVSLFWYQQALGQGPEFLTYFQNEAQLDKSGLPSDRFFAERPEGSVSTLKIQRTQQEDSAVYLCASSFTGTNNSPLHFGNGTRLTVT.

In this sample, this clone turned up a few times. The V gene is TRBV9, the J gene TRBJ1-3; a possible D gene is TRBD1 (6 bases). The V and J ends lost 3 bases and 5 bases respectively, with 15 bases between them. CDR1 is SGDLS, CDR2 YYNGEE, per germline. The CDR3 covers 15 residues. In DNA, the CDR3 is TGTGCCAGCAGCGGTAGTGGGGGGGCGAGAAACACCATATATTTT. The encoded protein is CASSGSGGARNTIYF.

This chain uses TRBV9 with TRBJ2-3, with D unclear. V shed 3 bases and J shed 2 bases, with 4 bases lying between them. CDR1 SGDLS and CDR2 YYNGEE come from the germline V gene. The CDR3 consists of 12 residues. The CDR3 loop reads CASSAHTDTQYF. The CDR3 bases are TGTGCCAGCAGCGCCCACACAGATACGCAGTATTTT.

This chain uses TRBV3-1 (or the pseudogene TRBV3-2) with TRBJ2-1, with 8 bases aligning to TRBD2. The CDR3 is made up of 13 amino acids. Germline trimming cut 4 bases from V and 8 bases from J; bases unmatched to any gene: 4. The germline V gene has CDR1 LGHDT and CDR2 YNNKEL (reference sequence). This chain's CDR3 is CASSPGLADEQFF. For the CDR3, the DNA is TGTGCCAGCAGCCCCGGACTAGCCGATGAGCAGTTCTTC.